This is a list of T cell receptor beta chains from one sample in a study of vaccination effects on CD4 cells after COVID-19. This table comes from immunoSEQ multiplex PCR, and its TCRdb copy is limited to in-frame clones, with some not included. The sample has fewer than 30,000 clones, approximately 78% seen once. For these TCRs, the target antigens are not known. The sample consisted of CD4+ T cells from PBMCs cultured with HCoV-NL63 spike peptides, taken before COVID-19 vaccination. These receptors were collected from a human donor who had a prior SARS-CoV-2 infection. The CDR3 runs from the conserved cysteine through the conserved F or W. The D gene is left open where the match is weak. Some rows mark clone size as missing; the rest say once, few, many or name a class of expanded clone.

abundance: .
v_gene: TRBV11-2
d_gene: .
j_gene: TRBJ2-1
CDR3aa: CASSLTGHDNEQFF
CDR3nt: TGTGCCAGCAGCTTGACGGGACACGACAATGAGCAGTTCTTC

abundance: .
v_gene: TRBV28
d_gene: .
j_gene: TRBJ2-6
CDR3aa: CASSILGRGTGANVLTF
CDR3nt: TGTGCCAGCAGTATACTTGGTCGGGGGACTGGGGCCAACGTCCTGACTTTC

abundance: .
v_gene: TRBV4-3
d_gene: TRBD2
j_gene: TRBJ2-3
CDR3aa: CASRQGLAGGAYTQYF
CDR3nt: TGCGCCAGCAGACAGGGACTAGCGGGAGGCGCGTATACGCAGTATTTT

abundance: .
v_gene: TRBV19
d_gene: TRBD1
j_gene: TRBJ1-1
CDR3aa: CARTSGTGGTEAFF
CDR3nt: TGTGCCAGAACTTCCGGGACAGGGGGAACTGAAGCTTTCTTT

abundance: .
v_gene: TRBV29-1
d_gene: .
j_gene: TRBJ2-3
CDR3aa: CSVGPGATDTQYF
CDR3nt: TGCAGCGTGGGACCGGGGGCAACAGATACGCAGTATTTT

abundance: .
v_gene: TRBV19
d_gene: TRBD2
j_gene: TRBJ2-7
CDR3aa: CASSISGSSSYEQYF
CDR3nt: TGTGCCAGTAGTATTAGCGGGAGTAGTTCCTACGAGCAGTACTTC

abundance: .
v_gene: TRBV2
d_gene: .
j_gene: TRBJ2-1
CDR3aa: CASGRYNEQFF
CDR3nt: TGTGCCAGTGGGCGTTACAATGAGCAGTTCTTC

abundance: few
v_gene: TRBV11-1
d_gene: .
j_gene: TRBJ2-3
CDR3aa: CASSVPSLGTDTQYF
CDR3nt: TGTGCCAGCAGCGTACCATCTCTCGGCACAGATACGCAGTATTTT

abundance: .
v_gene: TRBV2
d_gene: .
j_gene: TRBJ2-3
CDR3aa: CASRRGTDTQYF
CDR3nt: TGTGCCAGCCGCCGGGGCACAGATACGCAGTATTTT

abundance: .
v_gene: TRBV6-1
d_gene: .
j_gene: TRBJ1-2
CDR3aa: CASSEVGFPYGYTF
CDR3nt: TGTGCCAGCAGTGAAGTCGGCTTTCCCTATGGCTACACCTTC

abundance: .
v_gene: TRBV7-6
d_gene: TRBD2
j_gene: TRBJ2-3
CDR3aa: CASSLSGGPLSDTQYF
CDR3nt: TGTGCCAGCAGCCTCTCGGGGGGGCCGTTATCAGATACGCAGTATTTT

abundance: .
v_gene: TRBV7-9
d_gene: .
j_gene: TRBJ2-7
CDR3aa: CASSLISVSYEQYF
CDR3nt: TGTGCCAGCAGCCTGATTTCAGTCTCCTACGAGCAGTACTTC

abundance: .
v_gene: TRBV5-8
d_gene: TRBD1
j_gene: TRBJ2-7
CDR3aa: CASSVGTGVDYEQYF
CDR3nt: TGTGCCAGCAGCGTGGGGACAGGGGTAGACTACGAGCAGTACTTC

abundance: .
v_gene: TRBV4-1
d_gene: .
j_gene: TRBJ2-1
CDR3aa: CASSQVQVPYNEQFF
CDR3nt: TGCGCCAGCAGCCAAGTCCAGGTCCCATACAATGAGCAGTTCTTC

abundance: .
v_gene: TRBV27
d_gene: .
j_gene: TRBJ2-7
CDR3aa: CASSPRWVAFPQSSYEQYF
CDR3nt: TGTGCCAGCAGTCCCCGATGGGTGGCCTTCCCTCAATCCTCCTACGAGCAGTACTTC

abundance: few
v_gene: TRBV7-9
d_gene: TRBD1
j_gene: TRBJ2-7
CDR3aa: CASSLGTRTTGGSYEQYF
CDR3nt: TGTGCCAGCAGCTTAGGTACGCGGACAACAGGGGGCTCCTACGAGCAGTACTTC

abundance: few
v_gene: TRBV12-3/TRBV12-4
d_gene: TRBD2
j_gene: TRBJ2-7
CDR3aa: CASGGESEQYF
CDR3nt: TGTGCCAGCGGGGGGGAGTCCGAGCAGTACTTC

abundance: .
v_gene: TRBV3-1/TRBV3-2
d_gene: TRBD1
j_gene: TRBJ2-5
CDR3aa: CASSQMTGGIKETQYF
CDR3nt: TGTGCCAGCAGCCAAATGACAGGGGGTATCAAAGAGACCCAGTACTTC

abundance: once
v_gene: TRBV7-8
d_gene: .
j_gene: TRBJ2-1
CDR3aa: CASSLPRRLTPYNEQFF
CDR3nt: TGTGCCAGCAGCTTACCAAGGCGGCTGACCCCCTACAATGAGCAGTTCTTC

abundance: once
v_gene: TRBV18
d_gene: TRBD1
j_gene: TRBJ2-7
CDR3aa: CASSPGQGRPYEQYF
CDR3nt: TGTGCCAGCTCACCTGGACAGGGGAGACCCTACGAGCAGTACTTC

abundance: few
v_gene: TRBV2
d_gene: TRBD1
j_gene: TRBJ1-4
CDR3aa: CASSKGGTVNEKLFF
CDR3nt: TGTGCCAGCAGTAAAGGAGGGACAGTTAATGAAAAACTGTTTTTT

abundance: .
v_gene: TRBV18
d_gene: .
j_gene: TRBJ2-2
CDR3aa: CASSPAGYGYTGELFF
CDR3nt: TGTGCCAGCTCACCAGCGGGGTATGGATATACCGGGGAGCTGTTTTTT

abundance: few
v_gene: TRBV9
d_gene: .
j_gene: TRBJ1-6
CDR3aa: CASSPGALSSPLHF
CDR3nt: TGTGCCAGCAGCCCCGGGGCCCTCAGTTCACCCCTCCACTTT

abundance: .
v_gene: TRBV4-1
d_gene: .
j_gene: TRBJ2-7
CDR3aa: CASSQGWAGAGVSYEQYF
CDR3nt: TGCGCCAGCAGCCAAGGTTGGGCGGGGGCGGGGGTCTCCTACGAGCAGTACTTC

abundance: .
v_gene: TRBV19
d_gene: .
j_gene: TRBJ2-7
CDR3aa: CASSSGVSYEQYF
CDR3nt: TGTGCCAGTAGTTCGGGGGTTTCCTACGAGCAGTACTTC

abundance: .
v_gene: TRBV3-1/TRBV3-2
d_gene: TRBD1
j_gene: TRBJ2-3
CDR3aa: CASSQHLTGKDYTQYF
CDR3nt: TGTGCCAGCAGCCAACACTTGACAGGGAAGGACTATACGCAGTATTTT

abundance: .
v_gene: TRBV5-8
d_gene: .
j_gene: TRBJ1-2
CDR3aa: CASSLFRGGGYTF
CDR3nt: TGTGCCAGCAGCTTGTTCAGGGGTGGTGGCTACACCTTC

abundance: .
v_gene: TRBV6-1
d_gene: .
j_gene: TRBJ1-4
CDR3aa: CASSEALKGWGFGEKLFF
CDR3nt: TGTGCCAGCAGTGAAGCTCTGAAAGGATGGGGTTTTGGGGAAAAACTGTTTTTT

abundance: few
v_gene: TRBV27
d_gene: TRBD2
j_gene: TRBJ2-1
CDR3aa: CASSFSGRGDEQFF
CDR3nt: TGTGCCAGCAGTTTTAGCGGGAGAGGGGATGAGCAGTTCTTC

abundance: .
v_gene: TRBV27
d_gene: .
j_gene: TRBJ2-1
CDR3aa: CASSPRFVLDNEQFF
CDR3nt: TGTGCCAGCAGTCCCCGCTTCGTACTAGACAATGAGCAGTTCTTC

abundance: .
v_gene: TRBV15
d_gene: .
j_gene: TRBJ2-7
CDR3aa: CATSFRDNSYEQYF
CDR3nt: TGTGCCACCAGCTTCCGGGACAACTCCTACGAGCAGTACTTC

abundance: .
v_gene: TRBV5-6
d_gene: .
j_gene: TRBJ1-1
CDR3aa: CASSLGGARNTEAFF
CDR3nt: TGTGCCAGCAGCTTGGGGGGGGCCCGGAACACTGAAGCTTTCTTT

abundance: .
v_gene: TRBV7-8
d_gene: .
j_gene: TRBJ2-7
CDR3aa: CASSLYGYEQYF
CDR3nt: TGTGCCAGCAGCTTATACGGATACGAGCAGTACTTC

abundance: .
v_gene: TRBV18
d_gene: TRBD1
j_gene: TRBJ1-3
CDR3aa: CASSQSGTGYGNTIYF
CDR3nt: TGTGCCAGCTCGCAATCCGGGACAGGGTATGGAAACACCATATATTTT

abundance: .
v_gene: TRBV6-2/TRBV6-3
d_gene: TRBD1
j_gene: TRBJ1-5
CDR3aa: CASSTYPGGADNQPQHF
CDR3nt: TGTGCCAGCAGTACCTACCCAGGGGGGGCGGACAATCAGCCCCAGCATTTT

abundance: .
v_gene: TRBV5-1
d_gene: .
j_gene: TRBJ1-3
CDR3aa: CASSLATGPGNTIYF
CDR3nt: TGCGCCAGCAGCTTGGCAACAGGGCCTGGAAACACCATATATTTT